What follows are 20 T cell receptor beta chains derived from one specimen sequenced in a study of technical replicates of blood from a few donors. Produced via immunoSEQ multiplex PCR; TCRdb's table is partial and in-frame only. The table shows about 79,000 clones, with around 94% occurring only once. Sequencing was done on a sample of T cells isolated from PBMCs. Source of these receptors: a human donor in good health.

This chain links TRBV11-3 with TRBJ2-1, with D possibly TRBD2 on 7 matching bases. Germline V lookup: CDR1 SGHNT, CDR2 YENEEA. CDR3 length equals 15 residues. The V end was cut by 5 bases, the J end by 4 bases, with 15 bases between. CDR3 in DNA: TGTGCCAGCAGCCCCCCGGGGGGCCTGTACAATGAGCAGTTCTTC. Its translation: CASSPPGGLYNEQFF.

The chain is built from TRBV4-1 and TRBJ2-7; D perhaps matches TRBD2 (6 bases). The CDR3 is 14 amino acids. Germline V gives CDR1 MGHRA, CDR2 YSYEKL. V gave up 0 bases and J gave up 3 bases, with 9 bases separating them. The CDR3 loop is CASSQDHGSYEQYF. As DNA, the CDR3 is TGCGCCAGCAGCCAAGATCACGGGAGCTACGAGCAGTACTTC.

The rearrangement links TRBV19 to TRBJ2-2; TRBD2 matches at 14 bases. Germline V CDR1 and CDR2: LNHDA, SQIVND (reference sequence). The junction had 8 bases not matched to a gene; V was cut back by 3 bases and J by 2 bases. The CDR3 spans 19 residues. The DNA of the CDR3 is TGTGCCAGTAGTATGGTAGGACTAGCGGGGGGTAGCAACACCGGGGAGCTGTTTTTT. It translates to CASSMVGLAGGSNTGELFF.

The chain carries TRBV10-1 and TRBJ1-2; the match to TRBD1 covers 7 bases. The ends lost 5 bases at V and 3 bases at J; junction bases unmatched: 3. CDR3 length equals 13 residues. Per the germline V gene, CDR1 is WNHNN and CDR2 is SYGVQD (reference sequence). CDR3 bases: TGCGCCAGCAGTTCCCAGGGGGACTATGGCTACACCTTC. Protein product: CASSSQGDYGYTF.

The V and J genes are TRBV2 and TRBJ2-7, with 9 positions matching TRBD1. V was clipped by 10 bases and J by 1 base; unmatched bases: 8. Germline CDR1 reads SNHLY; CDR2 reads FYNNEI. This CDR3 spans 14 amino acids. DNA of the CDR3: TGTGCCATTCTCCGGGACAGGGCATCCTACGAGCAGTACTTC. Amino acids: CAILRDRASYEQYF. Full variable domain (remainder filled in from reference TRBV2 and TRBJ2-7): EPEVTQTPSHQVTQMGQEVILRCVPISNHLYFYWYRQILGQKVEFLVSFYNNEISEKSEIFDDQFSVERPDGSNFTLKIRSTKLEDSAMYFCAILRDRASYEQYFGPGTRLTVT.

The chain combines TRBV28 with TRBJ1-2, with D unclear. Germline V gene sequence: CDR1 MDHEN, CDR2 SYDVKM. The ends were cut back, 3 bases at V and 8 bases at J, with 16 bases in the middle. The CDR3 length is 14 residues. The CDR3 sequence: CASSFEPLSLGYTF. For the CDR3, the DNA is TGTGCCAGCAGTTTTGAGCCACTATCCCTGGGCTACACCTTC.

The genes are TRBV5-1 and TRBJ2-3; 9 bases align to TRBD2. The CDR3 loop spans 15 amino acids. Losses at the gene ends were 0 bases for V and 3 bases for J; bases not matched to a gene: 2. CDR1 SGHRS and CDR2 YFSETQ come from the germline V gene. The CDR3 reads CASSLVTSGTDTQYF. The CDR3 DNA is TGCGCCAGCAGCTTGGTAACTAGCGGGACAGATACGCAGTATTTT.

The gene calls are TRBV5-1 and TRBJ1-2; TRBD1 is a possible D gene (6 bases). CDR3 length: 14 amino acids. The V end was cut by 2 bases, the J end by 4 bases, with 12 bases between. In germline, CDR1 is SGHRS, CDR2 YFSETQ. The CDR3 bases are TGCGCCAGCAGCTTAAACAGGGATGGCTATGGCTACACCTTC. Amino acids: CASSLNRDGYGYTF.

The chain employs TRBV7-9 and TRBJ2-7, with D perhaps TRBD1 (6 bases). CDR3 length: 14 amino acids. In germline, CDR1 is SEHNR, CDR2 FQNEAQ (reference sequence). Trimming stripped 3 bases from V and 0 bases from J, with 9 bases between. The CDR3 spells CASSFPGDSYEQYF. CDR3 DNA: TGTGCCAGCAGCTTTCCAGGGGACTCCTACGAGCAGTACTTC. Full variable domain (outside the CDR3, taken from reference TRBV7-9 and TRBJ2-7): DTGVSQNPRHKITKRGQNVTFRCDPISEHNRLYWYRQTLGQGPEFLTYFQNEAQLEKSRLLSDRFSAERPKGSFSTLEIQRTEQGDSAMYLCASSFPGDSYEQYFGPGTRLTVT.

V usage is TRBV6-1 and J usage is TRBJ1-1; 7 bases map to TRBD1. CDR3 length: 13 amino acids. V shed 5 bases, J shed 4 bases, and the junction held 4 bases outside the gene matches. Germline values: CDR1 MNHNS, CDR2 SASEGT. CDR3 protein: CASSLGQSTEAFF. The CDR3 nucleotides read TGTGCCAGCAGTTTGGGACAGAGCACTGAAGCTTTCTTT.

The genes are TRBV30 and TRBJ1-2, with a possible D match to TRBD1 (6 bases). The germline V gene encodes CDR1 GTSNPN and CDR2 SVGIG (reference sequence). With 3 bases removed from V and 8 bases from J, the gap between germline ends came to 19 bases. The length of the CDR3 is 14 residues. In nucleotides, the CDR3 is TGTGCCTGGAGGGACCGACAGGCAAACCGAGGCTACACCTTC. It specifies CAWRDRQANRGYTF. The full variable domain, with the rest looked up from reference TRBV30 and TRBJ1-2, is SQTIHQWPATLVQPVGSPLSLECTVEGTSNPNLYWYRQAAGRGLQLLFYSVGIGQISSEVPQNLSASRPQDRQFILSSKKLLLSDSGFYLCAWRDRQANRGYTFGSGTRLTVV.

This sequence joins TRBV29-1 and TRBJ2-1, with no clear D. Germline lookup yields CDR1 SQVTM and CDR2 ANQGSEA. The CDR3 has 11 residues. Between the trimmed V and J ends, which lost 4 bases and 9 bases, there was a span of 10 bases. The CDR3 DNA reads TGCAGCGTTGTGGCGGTTGGTGAGCAGTTCTTC. This codes for CSVVAVGEQFF.

The rearrangement joins TRBV23-1 to TRBJ2-3; 9 bases fit TRBD2. TRBV23-1 is marked as an open reading frame, function uncertain. The CDR3 length is 18 residues. J was trimmed by 7 bases and V by 2 bases; bases with no gene match: 16. The CDR3 here is CASSQPKPGLAFVYTQYF. The CDR3 DNA sequence: TGCGCCAGCAGTCAACCAAAACCGGGACTAGCCTTCGTATATACGCAGTATTTT.

The chain employs TRBV19 and TRBJ2-3, with 9 bases lining up with TRBD2. The ends lost 10 bases at V and 3 bases at J; junction bases unmatched: 8. This CDR3 region has 14 residues. From germline, CDR1 is LNHDA and CDR2 SQIVND (reference sequence). CDR3 loop: CATRPGLATDTQYF. The CDR3 DNA is TGTGCCACCAGGCCGGGACTAGCTACAGATACGCAGTATTTT.

The chain carries TRBV4-1 and TRBJ2-7; a weak D match, TRBD2 (5 bases). The CDR3 has 15 amino acids. Germline V CDR1 and CDR2: MGHRA, YSYEKL. V shed 6 bases and J shed 5 bases, with 20 bases lying between them. The CDR3 region is CASRLGPSSPHEQYF. CDR3 nucleotide sequence: TGCGCCAGCAGACTAGGCCCATCTTCTCCCCACGAGCAGTACTTC.

J is TRBJ2-7 and V is TRBV5-1; 7 positions agree with TRBD2. This CDR3 region has 15 residues. V was pared by 3 bases and J by 2 bases, with 8 bases of the junction left unmatched. CDR1 is SGHRS, CDR2 YFSETQ, per germline. CDR3 DNA: TGCGCCAGCAGCTGGGGACTGGGGGGGACCTACGAGCAGTACTTC. Translating it yields CASSWGLGGTYEQYF. The full variable domain, with the rest looked up from reference TRBV5-1 and TRBJ2-7, is KAGVTQTPRYLIKTRGQQVTLSCSPISGHRSVSWYQQTPGQGLQFLFEYFSETQRNKGNFPGRFSGRQFSNSRSEMNVSTLELGDSALYLCASSWGLGGTYEQYFGPGTRLTVT.

The rearrangement uses TRBV27 and TRBJ1-5; 9 bases align to TRBD1. CDR3 size: 17 residues. Germline CDR1 is MNHEY and CDR2 is SMNVEV (reference sequence). V gave up 6 bases and J gave up 3 bases; unmatched junction bases: 12. The CDR3 nucleotides read TGTGCCAGCAGGGAAAAGATGGACAGGGGAAACAATCAGCCCCAGCATTTT. Translating gives CASREKMDRGNNQPQHF.

CDR3 DNA sequence: TGTGCCAGCAGCCAGTCTACGCTCTATGGCTACACCTTC. This sequence encodes CASSQSTLYGYTF. V gene TRBV14 combines with J gene TRBJ1-2; D is unresolved. The CDR3 consists of 13 residues. V was pared by 3 bases and J by 4 bases, with 9 bases between. CDR1 SGHDN and CDR2 FVKESK come from the germline V gene.

The chain recombines TRBV4-1 with TRBJ2-5; 8 bases match TRBD2. V was clipped by 1 base and J by 4 bases; unmatched bases: 8. The CDR3 is 16 residues long. CDR1 is MGHRA and CDR2 is YSYEKL in the germline V gene. The CDR3 reads CASSQAGRGGSETQYF. For the CDR3, the DNA is TGCGCCAGCAGCCAAGCCGGCCGGGGGGGGTCAGAGACCCAGTACTTC.

This chain uses TRBV2 with TRBJ2-7; 11 nucleotides align to TRBD1. Germline trimming cut 3 bases from V and 4 bases from J; bases unmatched to any gene: 14. The CDR3 runs to 18 residues. Germline V gene data show CDR1 as SNHLY and CDR2 as FYNNEI. CDR3 nucleotides: TGTGCCAGCAGTGACTTCGTTCTGCGCGGGACAGGGGGATACGAGCAGTACTTC. It is translated as CASSDFVLRGTGGYEQYF.